Following are 31 T cell receptor beta chains from one sample sequenced in a study of Graves' ophthalmopathy and Graves' hyperthyroidism. Beta-chain TCR CDR3 regions were amplified from RNA transcripts. A first-round RT-PCR used HTBI primers, followed by a second-round multiplex PCR. TCRdb reprocessed the multiplex PCR reads via MiXCR and lists one record per CDR3 protein. The sample records 40,000 to 45,000 distinct CDR3 sequences, over 40% being singletons. Sequences were obtained from peripheral blood. The receptors were sampled from an adult man with Graves' ophthalmopathy.

The chain has TRBV18 and TRBJ1-1; D possibly corresponds to TRBD1 (6 bases). The CDR3 is 14 amino acids. Germline V lookup: CDR1 KGHSH, CDR2 LQKENI. V gave up 3 bases and J gave up 4 bases, with 12 bases separating them. The CDR3 nucleotides are TGTGCCAGCTCACCTCTCGGACAGCCCACTGAAGCTTTCTTT. This encodes CASSPLGQPTEAFF.

This clonotype has ten or more counts. The CDR3 region is CSASGNGQFYQPQHF. The DNA of the CDR3 is TGCAGTGCTAGCGGGAACGGACAGTTTTATCAGCCCCAGCATTTT. The rearrangement links TRBV20-1 to TRBJ1-5, with D possibly matching TRBD1 (6 bases). V lost 3 bases and J lost 5, with 17 bases in between. Germline lookup yields CDR1 DFQATT and CDR2 SNEGSKA (reference sequence). The length of the CDR3 is 15 residues.

This clonotype was seen ten or more times. The chain combines TRBV20-1 with TRBJ2-2, with TRBD2 identical over 10 bases. The V gene's germline CDR1 is DFQATT and CDR2 SNEGSKA (reference sequence). This CDR3 has 17 amino acids. The ends lost 3 bases at V and 1 base at J; junction bases unmatched: 8. The CDR3 loop is CSASSSRLAGNTGELFF. Written as DNA, the CDR3 is TGCAGTGCTAGTTCGTCAAGACTAGCGGGGAACACCGGGGAGCTGTTTTTT.

In this sample, this clonotype is medium-sized. The genes are TRBV2 and TRBJ1-2; TRBD1 might be the D (6 bases). Germline CDR1 is SNHLY and CDR2 is FYNNEI. The CDR3 consists of 13 residues. V lost 4 bases to trimming and J lost 6 bases, with 12 bases between them. CDR3 sequence (DNA): TGTGCCAGCAGTGTGACACAGGGAAATGGCTACACCTTC. Translation: CASSVTQGNGYTF.

Ten or more counts support this clonotype. The rearrangement links TRBV30 to TRBJ2-1; D possibly matches TRBD1 or TRBD2 (5 bases each). The V end was cut by 3 bases, the J end by 6 bases, with 12 bases between. CDR1 and CDR2 (germline): GTSNPN, SVGIG (reference sequence). This CDR3 comprises 13 residues. The CDR3 protein is CAWSSGQPNEQFF. The CDR3 region has the DNA TGTGCCTGGAGCTCGGGGCAGCCCAATGAGCAGTTCTTC. Drawing the rest from reference TRBV30 and TRBJ2-1, the complete variable domain is SQTIHQWPATLVQPVGSPLSLECTVEGTSNPNLYWYRQAAGRGLQLLFYSVGIGQISSEVPQNLSASRPQDRQFILSSKKLLLSDSGFYLCAWSSGQPNEQFFGPGTRLTVL.

This clonotype was counted a few times. CDR3 nucleotides: TGTGCCAGCTCACCATCCAGGGAGAGGTTACCCCTCCACTTT. Its translation is CASSPSRERLPLHF. V is TRBV18 and J is TRBJ1-6; possibly TRBD1 for D (5 bases). Trimming stripped 2 bases from V and 12 bases from J, with 14 bases between. The CDR3 covers 14 residues. Germline CDR1 and CDR2: KGHSH and LQKENI.

A note on this clonotype: A junction end diverges from the germline sequence, so it may reflect a read error. This chain uses TRBV29-1 with TRBJ2-1; perhaps D is TRBD1 or TRBD2 (5 bases each). Per the germline V gene, CDR1 is SQVTM and CDR2 is ANQGSEA. This CDR3 comprises 13 residues. Written as DNA, the CDR3 is TGCAGCGTTGACCCCGGGACCCGTAATGGGCAGTTCTTC. Translating gives CSVDPGTRNGQFF.

The chain recombines TRBV20-1 with TRBJ1-1, with D possibly being TRBD1 (5 bases). Between the trimmed V and J ends, which lost 0 bases and 5 bases, there was a span of 10 bases. The length of the CDR3 is 13 residues. Germline V gene sequence: CDR1 DFQATT, CDR2 SNEGSKA (reference sequence). The CDR3 nucleotides are TGCAGTGCTAGAGATGGGGGAGAGACTGAAGCTTTCTTT. It yields the protein CSARDGGETEAFF.

This clonotype was seen at least ten times. This chain joins TRBV6-1 and TRBJ2-3; D possibly corresponds to TRBD2 (7 bases). V was clipped by 3 bases and J by 3 bases, with 19 bases between them. The CDR3 is made up of 17 amino acids. In germline, CDR1 is MNHNS, CDR2 SASEGT. The CDR3 is CASSDSHSGGGTDTQYF. Written as DNA, the CDR3 is TGTGCCAGCAGTGATAGTCATTCGGGGGGCGGTACAGATACGCAGTATTTT.

This clonotype is a singleton in its sample. The chain employs TRBV6-1 and TRBJ2-7; TRBD1 is a possible D gene (5 bases). This CDR3 is built from 13 residues. The V gene lost 6 bases and the J gene lost 3 bases, with 12 bases spanning the gap. Germline CDR1 reads MNHNS; CDR2 reads SASEGT. CDR3 DNA: TGTGCCAGCAGATCAGGGCAGGGCTACGAGCAGTACTTC. Amino acid sequence: CASRSGQGYEQYF.

The rearrangement joins TRBV7-6 to TRBJ1-2; a possible D gene is TRBD1 (6 bases). Germline V gives CDR1 SGHVS, CDR2 FNYEAQ. The CDR3 extends over 13 amino acids. V lost 5 bases and J 4 bases, leaving 11 bases between the germline ends. This chain's CDR3 is CASSSRGGYGYTF. The DNA for the CDR3 is TGTGCCAGCAGCAGCAGGGGTGGCTATGGCTACACCTTC.

The chain employs TRBV4-1 and TRBJ2-5; TRBD2 agrees at 11 bases. Germline V CDR1 and CDR2: MGHRA, YSYEKL. With V trimmed by 0 bases and J by 5 bases, 11 bases remained unmatched. This CDR3 has 18 amino acids. CDR3 nucleotide sequence: TGCGCCAGCAGCCAAGATCGGTTAGCGGGGGGGCGTGGGGAGACCCAGTACTTC. It is translated as CASSQDRLAGGRGETQYF.

This clonotype was observed many times. The CDR3 sequence is CSARSLRQGAGGYTF. CDR3 in DNA: TGCAGTGCTAGATCCTTAAGACAGGGGGCAGGAGGCTACACCTTC. The chain uses TRBV20-1 and TRBJ1-2, with 10 bases lining up with TRBD1. Germline V gene data show CDR1 as DFQATT and CDR2 as SNEGSKA (reference sequence). The J segment lost 8 bases and the V segment lost 2 bases, leaving 11 bases of the junction unmatched. The CDR3 spans 15 residues.

In this sample, this clonotype is medium-sized. This chain uses TRBV24-1 with TRBJ2-7; 9 positions match TRBD1. Germline values: CDR1 KGHDR, CDR2 SFDVKD. Trimming removed 4 bases from V and 6 bases from J; junction bases left unmatched: 9. CDR3 length: 15 residues. The CDR3 spells CATSEAGTGTSEQYF. CDR3 sequence (DNA): TGTGCCACCAGTGAGGCCGGGACAGGGACGAGCGAGCAGTACTTC.

The gene calls are TRBV6-5 and TRBJ2-3; TRBD2 matches at 7 bases. Looked up from germline, CDR1 is MNHEY and CDR2 is SVGAGI. With V trimmed by 2 bases and J by 4 bases, 0 bases remained unmatched. This CDR3 has 13 residues. CDR3 amino acids: CASSYGGADTQYF. The CDR3 DNA follows: TGTGCCAGCAGTTACGGGGGGGCAGATACGCAGTATTTT.

This clonotype was picked up many times. The V call is TRBV12-3 or TRBV12-4, the J call TRBJ2-5; D perhaps matches TRBD2 (6 bases). This CDR3 spans 14 amino acids. V shed 4 bases and J shed 4 bases, with 13 bases lying between them. CDR3 residues: CASSSGGNGETQYF. The CDR3 bases are TGTGCCAGCAGTTCGGGCGGGAACGGAGAGACCCAGTACTTC.

The table lists this clonotype with many counts. This rearrangement joins TRBV5-1 to TRBJ2-1; D might be TRBD1 or TRBD2, each matching 5 bases. Germline V lookup: CDR1 SGHRS, CDR2 YFSETQ. This CDR3 is built from 15 residues. The V gene lost 4 bases and the J gene lost 10 bases, with 21 bases spanning the gap. CDR3 in amino acids: CASSNPGTLSNEQFF. The CDR3 DNA follows: TGCGCCAGCAGCAACCCCGGGACGCTGTCTAACGAGCAGTTCTTC.

This clonotype is medium-sized within its sample. The rearrangement uses TRBV2 and TRBJ2-7; TRBD2 might be the D (6 bases). This CDR3 is built from 13 residues. Germline V gives CDR1 SNHLY, CDR2 FYNNEI. V lost 8 bases and J lost 0, with 11 bases in between. CDR3: CASSGVSSYEQYF. In DNA, the CDR3 is TGTGCCAGCTCGGGGGTGAGCTCCTACGAGCAGTACTTC.

The chain carries TRBV29-1 and TRBJ2-5, with 9 bases that match TRBD2. The trim removed 1 base at V and 2 bases at J, leaving 5 bases unmatched. Per germline, CDR1 SQVTM and CDR2 ANQGSEA. This CDR3 contains 15 residues. CDR3 sequence reads: CSVEGGGAFQETQYF. The CDR3 region has the DNA TGCAGCGTTGAAGGCGGGGGGGCTTTTCAAGAGACCCAGTACTTC. Supplemented by reference TRBV29-1 and TRBJ2-5, the full variable domain reads SAVISQKPSRDICQRGTSLTIQCQVDSQVTMMFWYRQQPGQSLTLIATANQGSEATYESGFVIDKFPISRPNLTFSTLTVSNMSPEDSSIYLCSVEGGGAFQETQYFGPGTRLLVL.

In this sample, this clonotype turned up many times. V and J are TRBV6-1 and TRBJ2-7; D is uncertain. V lost 3 bases, J lost 3 bases, and 12 bases lay in between. The germline CDR1 and CDR2 sequences are MNHNS and SASEGT. The CDR3 totals 14 residues. This chain's CDR3 is CASSEGGQNYEQYF. CDR3 DNA: TGTGCCAGCAGTGAGGGTGGGCAGAACTACGAGCAGTACTTC.

A few counts support this clonotype. V gene TRBV29-1 combines with J gene TRBJ2-3; D is perhaps TRBD2 (5 bases). The CDR3 totals 13 residues. V was pared by 6 bases and J by 2 bases, with 12 bases between. Germline V gives CDR1 SQVTM, CDR2 ANQGSEA. CDR3 region: CSVSSYVTDTQYF. The CDR3 DNA reads as TGCAGCGTATCTAGCTATGTCACAGATACGCAGTATTTT.

The V and J genes are TRBV12-3 or TRBV12-4 and TRBJ1-1; no clear D gene. This CDR3 has 14 amino acids. V dropped 1 base and J dropped 1 base, with 7 bases sitting between them. The CDR3: CASSLGSWNTEAFF. CDR3 coding DNA: TGTGCCAGCAGTTTAGGATCGTGGAACACTGAAGCTTTCTTT.

This clonotype was counted many times. This chain joins TRBV9 and TRBJ2-5; no firm D call. Germline CDR1 SGDLS, CDR2 YYNGEE. Between the trimmed V and J ends, which lost 0 bases and 1 base, there was a span of 10 bases. The CDR3 extends over 15 amino acids. This CDR3 is CASSVGATLQETQYF. CDR3 DNA: TGTGCCAGCAGCGTAGGGGCTACCCTCCAAGAGACCCAGTACTTC.

This clonotype was counted at least ten times. This chain's CDR3 is CASSQVLGARTEAFF. DNA for the CDR3: TGTGCCAGCAGCCAAGTGTTGGGGGCAAGGACTGAAGCTTTCTTT. The V call is TRBV14, the J call TRBJ1-1; D is perhaps TRBD1 (6 bases). The germline CDR1 and CDR2 sequences are SGHDN and FVKESK. The CDR3 has 15 amino acids. V was trimmed by 1 base and J by 5 bases, leaving 14 bases between them.

This clonotype was recorded many times. This sequence joins TRBV20-1 and TRBJ2-1; D gene uncertain. Germline-derived CDR1 and CDR2 are DFQATT and SNEGSKA (reference sequence). V lost 3 bases, J lost 1 base, and 4 bases lay in between. The CDR3 consists of 12 residues. CDR3 sequence: CSASRSYNEQFF. Here the CDR3 DNA reads TGCAGTGCTAGTAGGTCCTACAATGAGCAGTTCTTC.

J is TRBJ2-3 and V is TRBV4-2; possible D gene TRBD2, 6 bases. Trimming shortened V by 7 bases and J by 6 bases, and 8 bases separated the two germline ends. This CDR3 region has 11 residues. CDR1 and CDR2 from the germline V gene are LGHNA and YNFKEQ. Here the CDR3 DNA reads TGTGCCAGCACCCGGGGGGATACGCAGTATTTT. Translated: CASTRGDTQYF.

In its sample, this clonotype was seen many times. The chain recombines TRBV28 with TRBJ1-5; no firm D call. V was shortened by 6 bases and J by 0 bases, with 12 bases between the two germline ends. CDR1 and CDR2 from the germline V gene are MDHEN and SYDVKM. The CDR3 extends over 15 amino acids. The CDR3 nucleotides read TGTGCCAGCAGCTATAGCGGGGATAGCAATCAGCCCCAGCATTTT. This encodes CASSYSGDSNQPQHF. Filled out from reference TRBV28 and TRBJ1-5, the complete variable domain reads DVKVTQSSRYLVKRTGEKVFLECVQDMDHENMFWYRQDPGLGLRLIYFSYDVKMKEKGDIPEGYSVSREKKERFSLILESASTNQTSMYLCASSYSGDSNQPQHFGDGTRLSIL.

This chain joins TRBV29-1 and TRBJ2-1, with D unclear. Germline assignment: CDR1 SQVTM and CDR2 ANQGSEA. This CDR3 has 13 residues. The V and J ends lost 8 bases and 0 bases respectively, with 11 bases between them. The DNA of the CDR3 is TGCAGCCCACTTGGTAGCTCCTACAATGAGCAGTTCTTC. As protein: CSPLGSSYNEQFF.

The chain carries TRBV9 and TRBJ2-5, with 9 positions matching TRBD1. Germline V lookup: CDR1 SGDLS, CDR2 YYNGEE. Trimming cost V 5 bases and J 2 bases; bases outside gene matches: 7. This CDR3 is 15 amino acids long. The CDR3 DNA is TGTGCCAGCAGTACCGGGACAGGGCTACAAGAGACCCAGTACTTC. Residues: CASSTGTGLQETQYF.

This clonotype was counted ten times or more. The chain carries TRBV10-3 and TRBJ2-2; 7 bases match TRBD2. Germline V gene data show CDR1 as ENHRY and CDR2 as SYGVKD. Trimming took 4 bases from V and 4 from J; bases not matched to a gene: 3. The length of the CDR3 is 14 residues. The DNA for the CDR3 is TGTGCCATCAGTGGCGGGGGTAGCACCGGGGAGCTGTTTTTT. As protein: CAISGGGSTGELFF.

The table lists this clonotype with many counts. The J gene is TRBJ1-1, the V gene TRBV4-3; unclear D gene. Trimming left V 1 base short and J 4 bases short, with 10 bases between. The CDR3 runs 14 residues. Germline V lookup: CDR1 LGHNA, CDR2 YSLEER. The CDR3 DNA reads TGCGCCAGCAGCCAAGTAGTGAGAGGCACTGAAGCTTTCTTT. Residues: CASSQVVRGTEAFF.